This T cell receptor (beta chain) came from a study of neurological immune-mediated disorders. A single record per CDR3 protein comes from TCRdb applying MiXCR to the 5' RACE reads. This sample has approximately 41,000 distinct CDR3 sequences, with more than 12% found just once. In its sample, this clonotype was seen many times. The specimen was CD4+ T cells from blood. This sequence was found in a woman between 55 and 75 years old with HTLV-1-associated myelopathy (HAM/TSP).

As DNA, the CDR3 is TGCAGTGCTAGAGAGGGTCTCAGGGGGTATGATGAGCAGTTCTTC. Residues: CSAREGLRGYDEQFF. The genes are TRBV20-1 and TRBJ2-1; 7 bases match TRBD1. This CDR3 has 15 residues. Germline V lookup: CDR1 DFQATT, CDR2 SNEGSKA (reference sequence). V lost 0 bases to trimming and J lost 8 bases; unmatched junction nucleotides: 10.